Below are 14 T cell receptor beta chains sequenced from a single sample in a study of blood T cell repertoires in COVID-19. Here immunoSEQ multiplex PCR was the method, and the copy in TCRdb shows in-frame clones only, minus some. The table has hundreds of thousands of clones, 70% to 90% seen once. The source material was peripheral blood. Receptors originate from a woman aged 25 to 39 with acute or convalescent COVID-19.

The rearrangement uses TRBV11-3 and TRBJ2-2; D perhaps matches TRBD1 (6 bases). CDR3 length: 15 amino acids. Germline assignment: CDR1 SGHNT and CDR2 YENEEA. The V gene lost 5 bases and the J gene lost 0 bases, with 10 bases spanning the gap. CDR3 region: CASSGRTANTGELFF. The CDR3 region has the DNA TGTGCCAGCAGCGGAAGGACAGCGAACACCGGGGAGCTGTTTTTT.

This rearrangement joins TRBV24-1 to TRBJ2-5; no clear D gene. Germline lookup yields CDR1 KGHDR and CDR2 SFDVKD. The CDR3 loop spans 13 amino acids. V dropped 4 bases and J dropped 4 bases, with 9 bases sitting between them. The CDR3 loop is CATSDPGSETQYF. In nucleotides, the CDR3 is TGTGCCACCAGTGACCCCGGTTCAGAGACCCAGTACTTC.

This clone was seen a single time. The chain couples TRBV5-6 to TRBJ1-5, with TRBD1 matching 9 bases. V shed 1 base and J 5 bases; nucleotides not matched to a gene: 10. CDR3 length equals 17 residues. Germline CDR1 reads SGHDT; CDR2 reads YYEEEE. CDR3 nucleotides: TGTGCCAGCAGCTTGTATTTATCTAGACAGGGGGATCAGCCCCAGCATTTT. Its translation is CASSLYLSRQGDQPQHF.

The J gene is TRBJ2-3, the V gene TRBV11-2; D call uncertain. The CDR3 runs to 14 residues. Germline V gives CDR1 SGHAT, CDR2 FQNNGV. V was cut by 1 base and J by 4 bases, with 9 bases left in between. The CDR3 DNA sequence: TGTGCCAGCAGCTTAGGCGCTAACGCAGATACGCAGTATTTT. Protein sequence: CASSLGANADTQYF.

This clone has only one observation. The J gene is TRBJ2-5, the V gene TRBV11-2; 11 positions agree with TRBD2. V shed 6 bases and J 5 bases; nucleotides not matched to a gene: 14. CDR3 length: 17 amino acids. Germline V CDR1 and CDR2: SGHAT, FQNNGV. CDR3 nucleotides: TGTGCCAGCAGTGCTACGTTTCGACTAGCGGGATGGGAGACCCAGTACTTC. It codes for CASSATFRLAGWETQYF. The complete variable domain, with remaining parts taken from reference TRBV11-2 and TRBJ2-5, reads EAGVAQSPRYKIIEKRQSVAFWCNPISGHATLYWYQQILGQGPKLLIQFQNNGVVDDSQLPKDRFSAERLKGVDSTLKIQPAKLEDSAVYLCASSATFRLAGWETQYFGPGTRLLVL.

This rearrangement joins TRBV5-1 to TRBJ2-1; 9 bases line up with TRBD2. From germline, CDR1 is SGHRS and CDR2 YFSETQ. V shed 4 bases and J 4 bases; nucleotides not matched to a gene: 6. The CDR3 consists of 15 residues. In nucleotides, the CDR3 is TGCGCCAGCAGCATTCTAGCGGGAAGTTACAATGAGCAGTTCTTC. Protein product: CASSILAGSYNEQFF.

The rearrangement uses TRBV19 and TRBJ2-1; D is uncertain. The length of the CDR3 is 12 residues. The V gene's germline CDR1 is LNHDA and CDR2 SQIVND (reference sequence). V lost 1 base and J 8 bases, leaving 6 bases between the germline ends. The CDR3 protein is CASSIGQYEQFF. Here the CDR3 DNA reads TGTGCCAGTAGTATAGGGCAGTATGAGCAGTTCTTC.

V and J are TRBV30 and TRBJ1-5, with D hard to call. The V gene's germline CDR1 is GTSNPN and CDR2 SVGIG (reference sequence). This CDR3 contains 16 residues. Trimming pared 1 base from V and 4 bases from J, leaving 17 bases between. DNA of the CDR3: TGTGCCTGGAGTGCTGGATGGGGAGTGGAGAATCAGCCCCAGCATTTT. It is translated as CAWSAGWGVENQPQHF. Using reference TRBV30 and TRBJ1-5 for the parts outside the CDR3, the full variable domain is SQTIHQWPATLVQPVGSPLSLECTVEGTSNPNLYWYRQAAGRGLQLLFYSVGIGQISSEVPQNLSASRPQDRQFILSSKKLLLSDSGFYLCAWSAGWGVENQPQHFGDGTRLSIL.

The chain uses TRBV5-1 and TRBJ2-7; 11 positions agree with TRBD2. The CDR3 totals 15 residues. CDR1 and CDR2 from the germline V gene are SGHRS and YFSETQ. V lost 4 bases and J lost 2; bases outside the gene matches: 5. The CDR3 region has the DNA TGCGCCAGCAGCGCGGGACTAGCGGCAACCTACGAGCAGTACTTC. It is translated as CASSAGLAATYEQYF.

The rearrangement uses TRBV7-2 and TRBJ2-7; D gene ambiguous. The V end lost 2 bases, the J end lost 2 bases, and 10 bases lay between the germline ends. CDR3 size: 14 residues. In germline, CDR1 is SGHTA, CDR2 FQGNSA. The CDR3 DNA sequence: TGTGCCAGCAGCTTATCCAGGCCCACCTACGAGCAGTACTTC. Translating it yields CASSLSRPTYEQYF.

The chain recombines TRBV20-1 with TRBJ2-3, with TRBD2 as a possible D gene (5 bases). V lost 3 bases to trimming and J lost 0 bases, with 13 bases between them. The CDR3 loop spans 15 amino acids. CDR1 is DFQATT, CDR2 SNEGSKA, per germline (reference sequence). The DNA for the CDR3 is TGCAGTGCTAGTGGTCTAGCAGAGAGCACAGATACGCAGTATTTT. Translated: CSASGLAESTDTQYF.

Written as DNA, the CDR3 is TGTGCCAGCAGCGCGAGCCGCACCGGGACGAACACCGGGGAGCTGTTTTTT. Residues: CASSASRTGTNTGELFF. The V gene is TRBV9, the J gene TRBJ2-2, with TRBD2 as a possible D gene (5 bases). V was trimmed by 3 bases and J by 0 bases, leaving 15 bases between them. The CDR3 loop spans 17 amino acids. Germline lookup yields CDR1 SGDLS and CDR2 YYNGEE. Together with reference TRBV9 and TRBJ2-2, the CDR3 gives the full variable domain: DSGVTQTPKHLITATGQRVTLRCSPRSGDLSVYWYQQSLDQGLQFLIQYYNGEERAKGNILERFSAQQFPDLHSELNLSSLELGDSALYFCASSASRTGTNTGELFFGEGSRLTVL.

The J gene is TRBJ2-1, the V gene TRBV6-1; 7 nucleotides agree with TRBD2. This CDR3 has 15 residues. The ends lost 1 base at V and 0 bases at J; junction bases unmatched: 0. The germline V gene encodes CDR1 MNHNS and CDR2 SASEGT. This chain's CDR3 is CASSEGTSSYNEQFF. The CDR3 DNA follows: TGTGCCAGCAGTGAAGGGACTAGCTCCTACAATGAGCAGTTCTTC.

The chain couples TRBV4-3 to TRBJ2-1, with 11 bases identical to TRBD2. Germline V lookup: CDR1 LGHNA, CDR2 YSLEER. After removal of 0 bases from V and 4 bases from J, the junction contained 5 bases not matched to a gene. CDR3 length equals 17 residues. CDR3 residues: CASSQDLRLAGYNEQFF. DNA for the CDR3: TGCGCCAGCAGCCAAGATCTGCGACTAGCGGGATACAATGAGCAGTTCTTC.